The 32 T cell receptor beta chains listed next were all sequenced from one sample in a study of tumor and adjacent non-tumor tissue in lung cancer. TCRbeta libraries were built with three rounds of nested PCR, modified from ARM-PCR. TCRdb re-called the multiplex PCR reads with MiXCR, one entry per CDR3 protein. This repertoire shows 120,000 or so distinct CDR3 sequences, nearly 85% found once; its top ten account for 20% to 25%. The template was RNA from unsorted bulk tissue. The sample comprised lung tumor tissue. The receptor source for this set is a man in his sixties or seventies with non-small cell lung cancer.

Of note for this clonotype: No conserved phenylalanine or tryptophan is present at the end of the CDR3, so a read error is the likely explanation. The chain combines TRBV11-2 with TRBJ1-1; 8 nucleotides match TRBD1. CDR1 is SGHAT, CDR2 FQNNGV, per germline. The CDR3 runs 15 residues. The ends lost 7 bases at V and 1 base at J; junction bases unmatched: 8. CDR3 DNA: TGTGCCAGCAATTTACCCGGGACAGGGAACACTGAAGCTTTCCTT. It specifies CASNLPGTGNTEAFL.

A single count supports this clonotype. The chain combines TRBV5-6 with TRBJ2-1; the D gene is possibly TRBD1 (6 bases). Looked up from germline, CDR1 is SGHDT and CDR2 is YYEEEE. There are 16 residues in the CDR3. Trimming left V 10 bases short and J 2 bases short, with 22 bases between. CDR3 in amino acids: CADSLDRGETYNEQFF. The CDR3 nucleotides are TGTGCCGACAGCTTGGACAGAGGGGAAACCTACAATGAGCAGTTCTTC.

Worth noting for this clonotype: The CDR3 carries no conserved terminal phenylalanine or tryptophan, so it likely arises from a read error. The V and J genes are TRBV14 and TRBJ2-3; no clear D gene. The germline gives CDR1 SGHDN, CDR2 FVKESK. This CDR3 comprises 12 residues. Here the CDR3 DNA reads TGTGCCATCAGCCAATCCCGGACCTCGCAGTATTAT. Protein: CAISQSRTSQYY.

The chain employs TRBV29-1 and TRBJ1-1; D is uncertain. V was trimmed by 7 bases and J by 1 base, leaving 13 bases between them. Germline V CDR1 and CDR2: SQVTM, ANQGSEA. The CDR3 runs 13 residues. The CDR3 reads CSAGSGRNTEAFF. CDR3 nucleotide sequence: TGCAGCGCTGGTAGCGGCCGGAACACTGAAGCTTTCTTT.

In regard to this clonotype: The junction departs from the called germline gene at one end, perhaps through a read error. The chain links TRBV28 to TRBJ2-7, with 9 bases that match TRBD1. Germline assignment: CDR1 MDHEN and CDR2 SYDVKM. The CDR3 contains 16 residues. The DNA of the CDR3 is TGTGCCAGCACTCTTTGGGGGGGACAGGGCTCCTACGAGCAGTTATTC. Its protein product is CASTLWGGQGSYEQLF.

This chain uses TRBV12-3 or TRBV12-4 with TRBJ2-3; D is perhaps TRBD1 (6 bases). The CDR3 loop spans 14 amino acids. Between the trimmed V and J ends, which lost 8 bases and 7 bases, there was a span of 19 bases. CDR3 loop: CASGPFPGTHTQYF. The CDR3, as DNA: TGTGCCAGCGGTCCCTTTCCGGGGACACATACGCAGTATTTT.

The chain carries TRBV28 and TRBJ2-5; D might be TRBD2 (5 bases). Germline loops: CDR1 MDHEN, CDR2 SYDVKM. V lost 7 bases and J lost 7, with 22 bases in between. CDR3 length equals 15 residues. CDR3 nucleotide sequence: TGTGCCAGCATCACAAGGCGGAGGACGGGTGGGACCCAGTACTTC. Translating it yields CASITRRRTGGTQYF.

On this clonotype itself: One end of the junction fails to match germline, which may point to a read error. The rearrangement links TRBV6-6 to TRBJ2-5; TRBD1 matches 8 bases. The CDR3 runs to 13 residues. The germline V gene encodes CDR1 MNHNY and CDR2 SVGAGI (reference sequence). CDR3 DNA: TGCGCCAGCAGGTTGACAGGGGAAGAGACCCAGCACTTC. Protein product: CASRLTGEETQHF.

This clonotype was picked up a small number of times. A single base separates this from a much larger clone, so it may be a read error. The chain couples TRBV10-3 to TRBJ2-2; D might be TRBD2 (6 bases). Per the germline V gene, CDR1 is ENHRY and CDR2 is SYGVKD. The CDR3 spans 14 residues. The CDR3 is CAIAGQSKTGELFF. The CDR3 DNA reads TGTGCCATCGCGGGGCAATCGAAGACCGGGGAGCTGTTTTTT.

A remark on this clonotype: Since the CDR3 does not end with the conserved phenylalanine or tryptophan, this likely comes from a read error. Here the CDR3 reads CSALLYLGPDNYGYTL. The DNA for the CDR3 is TGCAGTGCTCTCCTCTACCTGGGACCAGATAACTATGGCTACACCCTC. This chain links TRBV29-1 with TRBJ1-2; perhaps TRBD1 as D (5 bases). This CDR3 comprises 16 residues. Germline lookup yields CDR1 SQVTM and CDR2 ANQGSEA.

This chain links TRBV6-1 with TRBJ2-3; D not certain. The CDR3 consists of 16 residues. V gave up 1 base and J gave up 5 bases, with 16 bases separating them. Germline lookup yields CDR1 MNHNS and CDR2 SASEGT. The CDR3 nucleotides read TGTGCCAGCAGTGAAGATGGCATCGGAGAAGTAGATACGCAGTATTTT. This codes for CASSEDGIGEVDTQYF.

This clonotype showed up just once. The junction departs from the called germline gene at one end, perhaps through a read error. The genes are TRBV9 and TRBJ1-2; 8 bases fit TRBD1. Per the germline V gene, CDR1 is SGDLS and CDR2 is YYNGEE. This CDR3 is built from 14 residues. DNA for the CDR3: TGTACCAGCAGCACCGCCCAGGGGGCGGGTGGCTACATATTC. Translation: CTSSTAQGAGGYIF. The complete variable domain, with remaining parts taken from reference TRBV9 and TRBJ1-2, reads DSGVTQTPKHLITATGQRVTLRCSPRSGDLSVYWYQQSLDQGLQFLIQYYNGEERAKGNILERFSAQQFPDLHSELNLSSLELGDSALYFCTSSTAQGAGGYIFGSGTRLTVV.

This clonotype was counted only a few times. The junction does not match germline at one end; this may be a read error. The J gene is TRBJ1-2, the V gene TRBV20-1; D ambiguous. The length of the CDR3 is 10 residues. Germline CDR1 is DFQATT and CDR2 is SNEGSKA (reference sequence). CDR3 nucleotides: TGCAGTGCTAATGGAGGCGGCTACACCTTT. Protein: CSANGGGYTF.

Remarks on this clonotype: This is likely a read error, given that the CDR3 carries no conserved phenylalanine or tryptophan at its end. The chain has TRBV6-5 and TRBJ2-3; 12 bases agree with TRBD2. The CDR3 is 15 amino acids. Germline CDR1 and CDR2: MNHEY and SVGAGI. The junction had 9 bases not matched to a gene; V was cut back by 11 bases and J by 3 bases. The CDR3 loop reads CAGTSTSGRTDTQYI. The CDR3 DNA is TGTGCCGGTACTTCGACTAGCGGGAGAACAGATACGCAGTATATT.

This clonotype has a count of ten or more. The chain is built from TRBV5-1 and TRBJ1-2; 7 bases line up with TRBD1. V was pared by 6 bases and J by 3 bases, with 11 bases of the junction left unmatched. CDR1 SGHRS and CDR2 YFSETQ come from the germline V gene. This CDR3 has 15 residues. CDR3 bases: TGCGCCAGCAAAAACCACAGGGGAGTTGACTATGGCTACACCTTC. It specifies CASKNHRGVDYGYTF.

This clonotype appeared many times. CDR3 sequence: CSARTRRDQPQHF. The CDR3 bases are TGCAGTGCTAGAACGAGAAGGGATCAGCCCCAGCATTTT. The chain employs TRBV20-1 and TRBJ1-5, with D unclear. Germline V gives CDR1 DFQATT, CDR2 SNEGSKA (reference sequence). The CDR3 is made up of 13 amino acids. V lost 2 bases, J lost 5 bases, and 10 bases lay in between.

As concerns this clonotype: Without the conserved terminal phenylalanine or tryptophan, this CDR3 likely stems from a read error. The chain has TRBV5-5 and TRBJ1-4; D gene uncertain. The CDR3 runs to 14 residues. CDR1 SGHKS and CDR2 YYEKEE come from the germline V gene (reference sequence). CDR3 sequence: CVSSSLWDNEKLFI. CDR3 DNA: TGTGTCAGCAGCTCCCTGTGGGATAATGAAAAACTGTTTATT.

A note on this clonotype: Likely a read error: the CDR3 ends without its conserved phenylalanine or tryptophan. The gene calls are TRBV29-1 and TRBJ2-5; D possibly corresponds to TRBD2 (7 bases). V gave up 3 bases and J gave up 4 bases, with 9 bases separating them. Germline V gene lookup returns CDR1 SQVTM and CDR2 ANQGSEA. The CDR3 totals 12 residues. Written as DNA, the CDR3 is TGCAGCGTTGAGGCGGGGGCAGAGACCCAGTACTCC. Encoded protein: CSVEAGAETQYS.

This chain links TRBV14 with TRBJ2-1; D not certain. Trimming removed 0 bases at V and 2 bases at J, with 20 bases between. This CDR3 is built from 19 residues. Germline-derived CDR1 and CDR2 are SGHDN and FVKESK. DNA of the CDR3: TGTGCCAGCAGCCAAGAGTTCCTACATCAGGTCAGCCCCTACAATGAGCAGTTCTTC. Its protein product is CASSQEFLHQVSPYNEQFF.

As for this clonotype: This CDR3 is missing its conserved last phenylalanine or tryptophan, likely due to a read error. The CDR3 loop is CVSSPGAHSFVDEQFL. In DNA, the CDR3 is TGTGTCAGCAGCCCCGGGGCTCACAGCTTTGTCGATGAGCAGTTCTTA. The chain employs TRBV11-2 and TRBJ2-1, with D perhaps matching TRBD1 or TRBD2 (5 bases each). Looked up from germline, CDR1 is SGHAT and CDR2 is FQNNGV. There are 16 residues in the CDR3.

This clonotype has ten or more counts. This rearrangement joins TRBV28 to TRBJ2-5; D is perhaps TRBD1 (6 bases). The CDR3 length is 14 residues. V lost 5 bases, J lost 4 bases, and 14 bases lay in between. Germline V gene data show CDR1 as MDHEN and CDR2 as SYDVKM. The CDR3 DNA reads TGTGCCAGCAGTCGCCTGTTGGGGGCAGAGACCCAGTACTTC. The encoded protein is CASSRLLGAETQYF.

Comments on this clonotype: This may be a read error, as it is one base from a much larger clone. The chain has TRBV20-1 and TRBJ2-1; TRBD2 agrees at 8 bases. Germline trimming cut 7 bases from V and 0 bases from J; bases unmatched to any gene: 5. Germline loops: CDR1 DFQATT, CDR2 SNEGSKA (reference sequence). CDR3 length: 14 amino acids. The CDR3 reads CSVYTSGSYNEQFF. CDR3 nucleotides: TGCAGTGTCTACACTAGCGGCTCCTACAATGAGCAGTTCTTC.

Points on this clonotype: The CDR3 ends on some other residue instead of the conserved phenylalanine or tryptophan, so this is likely a read error. This rearrangement joins TRBV4-2 to TRBJ2-2; 8 bases line up with TRBD2. This CDR3 spans 17 amino acids. CDR1 and CDR2 from the germline V gene are LGHNA and YNFKEQ. The CDR3 region has the DNA TGTGCCAGCAGCCGGTATGGGCGGGGGGCCAACATCGGGGAGCTGTTTTGT. Encoded protein: CASSRYGRGANIGELFC.

In regard to this clonotype: One end of the junction fails to match germline, which may point to a read error. The CDR3 DNA reads as TGTGCCAGCAGTTACACCATGGGAGGCGAGCATTACTTC. Translated: CASSYTMGGEHYF. This chain joins TRBV6-6 and TRBJ2-7, with D possibly matching TRBD2 (6 bases). Looked up from germline, CDR1 is MNHNY and CDR2 is SVGAGI (reference sequence). The CDR3 contains 13 residues.

The chain has TRBV12-3 or TRBV12-4 and TRBJ1-2; D is undetermined. CDR3 length: 13 amino acids. Trimming took off 1 base at V and 5 bases at J, with 8 bases between the two ends. DNA of the CDR3: TGTGCCAGCAGTTTAGGGGTCGGGTATGGCTACACCTTC. Its protein product is CASSLGVGYGYTF.

Concerning this clonotype itself: The junction does not match germline at one end; this may be a read error. The chain combines TRBV4-1 with TRBJ2-3; D remains unclear. TRBJ1-5 matches the DNA end more closely, so the J call is doubtful. The CDR3 loop spans 14 amino acids. Germline-derived CDR1 and CDR2 are MGHRA and YSYEKL. In nucleotides, the CDR3 is TGCGCCAGCAGTCAAGCTGTCTCTACAGATACGCAGCATTTT. It encodes CASSQAVSTDTQHF.

The chain combines TRBV6-2 or TRBV6-3 with TRBJ2-7, with TRBD2 matching 9 bases. The CDR3 is 14 residues long. The J segment lost 6 bases and the V segment lost 8 bases, leaving 11 bases of the junction unmatched. Germline values: CDR1 MNHEY, CDR2 SVGEGT. The DNA for the CDR3 is TGTGCCAGCCAGCTAGCGGGACTAACCTGCGAGCAGTACTTC. This sequence encodes CASQLAGLTCEQYF.

Concerning this clonotype itself: The junction shows a germline mismatch at one end, possibly a read error. The V and J genes are TRBV25-1 and TRBJ1-2; no clear D gene. The CDR3 contains 14 residues. Germline V gene data show CDR1 as MGHDK and CDR2 as SYGVNS. The CDR3 loop reads CDSSESDNSYGYTF. The CDR3 bases are TGTGACAGCAGTGAAAGCGACAATAGCTATGGCTACACCTTC.

Of note for this clonotype: A much larger clonotype is one base distant, so this may be a read error. The V gene is TRBV11-2, the J gene TRBJ1-2; D not resolved. Germline loops: CDR1 SGHAT, CDR2 FQNNGV. The CDR3 has 16 residues. DNA of the CDR3: TGTGCCGGCAGCTCCCCTATGATCCCCGAATTGTATGGCTACACCTTC. Amino acids: CAGSSPMIPELYGYTF.

The chain carries TRBV5-4 and TRBJ2-3; 13 bases are a match to TRBD2. V dropped 4 bases and J dropped 12; count of bases not matched to a gene: 14. This CDR3 has 16 amino acids. Germline-derived CDR1 and CDR2 are SGHNT and YYREEE (reference sequence). The chain's CDR3 is CASSKGLAGRSGTQYF. The CDR3 nucleotides read TGTGCCAGCAGCAAGGGACTAGCGGGACGATCGGGTACACAGTATTTT.

Of note for this clonotype: The germline gene is not matched at one end of the junction; a read error may be the cause. The V gene is TRBV11-1, the J gene TRBJ2-1; TRBD2 agrees at 7 bases. CDR1 SGHAT and CDR2 FQDESV come from the germline V gene (reference sequence). The CDR3 totals 17 residues. The CDR3 region is CANSSTYTGRSVNEQFF. CDR3 DNA sequence: TGTGCCAACAGCTCCACCTATACCGGGAGGTCCGTCAATGAGCAGTTCTTC.

Comments on this clonotype: As the CDR3 is not closed by the conserved phenylalanine or tryptophan, this likely results from a read error. V usage is TRBV5-1 and J usage is TRBJ2-6; maybe TRBD2 (6 bases). Germline V gives CDR1 SGHRS, CDR2 YFSETQ. The CDR3 is made up of 17 amino acids. Trimming removed 6 bases from V and 0 bases from J, with 16 bases in between. The CDR3 nucleotides read TGCGCCAGCACCGCGGACGGGGGAGACTCTGGGGCCAACGTCCTGACTATC. Its translation is CASTADGGDSGANVLTI.